This TCR beta chain was obtained from a study of CD8+CD57+ T cells in acquired aplastic anemia. CDR3 and TCR beta VDJ profiling relied on a genomic DNA template. MiXCR, applied by TCRdb to the reads, yields one record per CDR3 protein. Among around 250,000 distinct CDR3 sequences, roughly 50% were seen once, and the ten largest hold roughly 8%. Sequencing input: sorted CD4+, CD8+, or CD8+CD57+ T cells (not recorded which) from PBMCs. The TCR comes from a human donor with severe aplastic anemia or a healthy control (not recorded which).

CDR3: CASSVGAPNTEAFF. The CDR3 region has the DNA TGCGCCAGCAGTGTTGGGGCTCCGAACACTGAAGCTTTCTTT. V and J are TRBV10-2 and TRBJ1-1, with D possibly TRBD1 on 5 matching bases. V was cut by 4 bases and J by 1 base, with 10 bases left in between. The germline V gene encodes CDR1 WSHSY and CDR2 SAAADI. This CDR3 spans 14 amino acids.